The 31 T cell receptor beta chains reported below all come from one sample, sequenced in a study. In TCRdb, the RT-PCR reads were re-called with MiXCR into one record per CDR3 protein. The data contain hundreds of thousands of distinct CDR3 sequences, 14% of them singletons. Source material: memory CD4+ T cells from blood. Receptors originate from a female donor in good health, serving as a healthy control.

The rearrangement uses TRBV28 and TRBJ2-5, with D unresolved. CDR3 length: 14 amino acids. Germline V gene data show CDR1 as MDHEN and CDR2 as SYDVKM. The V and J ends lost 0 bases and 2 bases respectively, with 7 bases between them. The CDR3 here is CASSLWSRQETQYF. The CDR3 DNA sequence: TGTGCCAGCAGTTTATGGTCCAGACAAGAGACCCAGTACTTC.

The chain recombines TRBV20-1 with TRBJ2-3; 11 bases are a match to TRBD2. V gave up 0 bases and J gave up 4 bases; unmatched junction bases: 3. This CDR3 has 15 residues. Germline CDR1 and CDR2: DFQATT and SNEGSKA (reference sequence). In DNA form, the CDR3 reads TGCAGTGCTAGAGATAGCGGGAGGGCGTCAGATACGCAGTATTTT. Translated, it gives CSARDSGRASDTQYF.

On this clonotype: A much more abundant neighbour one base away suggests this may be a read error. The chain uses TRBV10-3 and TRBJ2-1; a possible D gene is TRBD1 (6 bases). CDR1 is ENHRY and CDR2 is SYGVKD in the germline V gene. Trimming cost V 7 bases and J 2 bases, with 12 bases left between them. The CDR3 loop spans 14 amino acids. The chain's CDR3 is CAITGQRTYNEQFF. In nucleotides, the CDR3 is TGTGCCATCACCGGACAGCGCACCTACAATGAGCAGTTCTTC.

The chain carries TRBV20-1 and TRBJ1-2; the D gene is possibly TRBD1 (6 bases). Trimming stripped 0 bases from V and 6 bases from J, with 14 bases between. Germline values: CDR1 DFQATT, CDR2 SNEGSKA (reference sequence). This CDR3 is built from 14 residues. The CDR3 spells CSARDWGGSDGYTF. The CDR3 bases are TGCAGTGCTAGAGATTGGGGGGGCTCCGATGGCTACACCTTC.

As DNA, the CDR3 is TGCAGCGGGAGGCGGGGTGGCAATGAGCAGTTCTTC. It is translated as CSGRRGGNEQFF. The chain is built from TRBV29-1 and TRBJ2-1; tentatively, D is TRBD2 (6 bases). In germline, CDR1 is SQVTM, CDR2 ANQGSEA. Trimming left V 7 bases short and J 6 bases short, with 13 bases between. The CDR3 loop spans 12 amino acids.

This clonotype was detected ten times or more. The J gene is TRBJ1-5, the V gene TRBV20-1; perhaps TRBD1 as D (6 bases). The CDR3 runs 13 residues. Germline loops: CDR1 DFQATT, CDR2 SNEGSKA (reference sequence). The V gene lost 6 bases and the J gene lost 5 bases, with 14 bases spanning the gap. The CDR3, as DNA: TGCAGTGCCCCACAGGACAGTTATCAGCCCCAGCATTTT. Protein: CSAPQDSYQPQHF.

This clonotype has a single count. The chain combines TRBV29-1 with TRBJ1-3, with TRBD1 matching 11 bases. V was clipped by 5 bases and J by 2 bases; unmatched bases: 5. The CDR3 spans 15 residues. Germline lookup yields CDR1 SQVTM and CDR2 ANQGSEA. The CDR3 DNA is TGCAGCGTTACCGGGACAGGGGGAACTGGAAACACCATATATTTT. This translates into CSVTGTGGTGNTIYF.

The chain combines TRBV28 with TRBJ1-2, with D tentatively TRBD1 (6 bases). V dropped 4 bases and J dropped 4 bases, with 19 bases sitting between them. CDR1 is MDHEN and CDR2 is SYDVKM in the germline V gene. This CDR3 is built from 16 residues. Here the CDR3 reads CASSSRSGGTPYGYTF. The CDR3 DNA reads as TGTGCCAGCAGTTCCCGAAGTGGAGGGACACCCTATGGCTACACCTTC.

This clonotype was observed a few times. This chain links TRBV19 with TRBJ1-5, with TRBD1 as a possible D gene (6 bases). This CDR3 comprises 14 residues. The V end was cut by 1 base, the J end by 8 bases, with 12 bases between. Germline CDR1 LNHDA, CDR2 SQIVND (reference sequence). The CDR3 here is CASSIAGAGKPQHF. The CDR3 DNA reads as TGTGCCAGTAGTATAGCGGGGGCTGGTAAGCCCCAGCATTTT. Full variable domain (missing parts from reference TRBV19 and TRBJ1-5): DGGITQSPKYLFRKEGQNVTLSCEQNLNHDAMYWYRQDPGQGLRLIYYSQIVNDFQKGDIAEGYSVSREKKESFPLTVTSAQKNPTAFYLCASSIAGAGKPQHFGDGTRLSIL.

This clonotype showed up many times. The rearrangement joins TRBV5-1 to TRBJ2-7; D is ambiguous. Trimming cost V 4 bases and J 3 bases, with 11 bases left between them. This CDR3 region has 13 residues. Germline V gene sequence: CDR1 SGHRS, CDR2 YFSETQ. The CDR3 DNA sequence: TGCGCCAGCAGCCCACAGTCCTACTACGAGCAGTACTTC. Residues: CASSPQSYYEQYF.

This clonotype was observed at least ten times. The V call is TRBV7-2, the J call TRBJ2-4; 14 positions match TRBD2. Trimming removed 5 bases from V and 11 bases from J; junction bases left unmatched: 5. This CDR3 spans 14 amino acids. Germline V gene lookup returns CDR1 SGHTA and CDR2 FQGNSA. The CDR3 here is CASSLGTSGRVQYF. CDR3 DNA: TGTGCCAGCAGCCTCGGGACTAGCGGGAGAGTTCAGTACTTC.

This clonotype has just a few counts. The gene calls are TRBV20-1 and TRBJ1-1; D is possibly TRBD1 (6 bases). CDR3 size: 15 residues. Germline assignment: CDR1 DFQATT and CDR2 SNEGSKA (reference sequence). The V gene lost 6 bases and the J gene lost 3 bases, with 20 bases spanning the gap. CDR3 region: CSALHGGDGYTEAFF. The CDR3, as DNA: TGCAGTGCCCTCCATGGGGGCGACGGGTACACTGAAGCTTTCTTT.

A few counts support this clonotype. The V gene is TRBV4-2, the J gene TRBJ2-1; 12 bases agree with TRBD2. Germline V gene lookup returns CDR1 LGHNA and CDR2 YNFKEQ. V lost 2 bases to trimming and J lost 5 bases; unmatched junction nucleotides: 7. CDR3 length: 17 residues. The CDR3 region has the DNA TGTGCCAGCAGCCAACAATCTAGCGGGAGGGCGAACAATGAGCAGTTCTTC. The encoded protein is CASSQQSSGRANNEQFF.

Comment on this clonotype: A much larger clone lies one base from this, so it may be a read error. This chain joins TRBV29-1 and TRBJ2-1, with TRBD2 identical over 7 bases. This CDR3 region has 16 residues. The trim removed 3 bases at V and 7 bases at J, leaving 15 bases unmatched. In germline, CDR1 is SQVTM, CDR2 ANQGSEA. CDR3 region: CSVDVSGGEGKNEQFF. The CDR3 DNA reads TGCAGCGTTGATGTTTCGGGGGGAGAAGGCAAAAATGAGCAGTTCTTC.

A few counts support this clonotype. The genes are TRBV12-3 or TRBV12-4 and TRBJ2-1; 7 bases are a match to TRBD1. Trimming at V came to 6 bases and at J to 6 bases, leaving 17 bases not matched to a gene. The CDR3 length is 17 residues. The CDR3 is CASSRWLSTGQGNEQFF. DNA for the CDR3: TGTGCCAGCAGCCGGTGGTTGTCGACAGGGCAAGGCAATGAGCAGTTCTTC.

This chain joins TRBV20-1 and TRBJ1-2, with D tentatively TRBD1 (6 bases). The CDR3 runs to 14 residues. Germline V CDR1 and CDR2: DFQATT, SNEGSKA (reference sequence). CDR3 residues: CSGISGHLPGGYTF. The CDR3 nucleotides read TGCAGCGGAATCTCGGGACATCTCCCTGGCGGCTACACCTTC.

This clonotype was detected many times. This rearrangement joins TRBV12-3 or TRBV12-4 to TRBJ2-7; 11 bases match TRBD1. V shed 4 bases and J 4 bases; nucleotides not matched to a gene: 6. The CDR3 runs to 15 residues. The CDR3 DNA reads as TGTGCCAGCAGTTCCGGGACAGGGGGTTATTACGAGCAGTACTTC. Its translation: CASSSGTGGYYEQYF.

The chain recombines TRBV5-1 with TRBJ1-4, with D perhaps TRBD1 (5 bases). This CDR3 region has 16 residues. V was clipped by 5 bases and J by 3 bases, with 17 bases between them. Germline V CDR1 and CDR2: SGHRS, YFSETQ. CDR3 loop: CASRPGPGPSNEKLFF. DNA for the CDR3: TGCGCCAGCAGACCCGGCCCGGGGCCATCTAATGAAAAACTGTTTTTT.

CDR3 DNA: TGCAGTGCTCGGACTGCCATCGGCTCTGGAAACACCATATATTTT. It specifies CSARTAIGSGNTIYF. The chain links TRBV20-1 to TRBJ1-3; D is ambiguous. V was cut by 5 bases and J by 0 bases, with 14 bases left in between. The CDR3 sequence is 15 residues long. Germline-derived CDR1 and CDR2 are DFQATT and SNEGSKA (reference sequence).

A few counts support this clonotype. As DNA, the CDR3 is TGTGCCAGCAGTTACTCCCCCGGGGAGCAGTACTTC. Encoded protein: CASSYSPGEQYF. The rearrangement links TRBV6-2 or TRBV6-3 to TRBJ2-7; D not resolved. The germline CDR1 and CDR2 sequences are MNHEY and SVGEGT. The CDR3 sequence is 12 residues long. Deletions cut 0 bases from V and 7 bases from J, with 7 bases between.

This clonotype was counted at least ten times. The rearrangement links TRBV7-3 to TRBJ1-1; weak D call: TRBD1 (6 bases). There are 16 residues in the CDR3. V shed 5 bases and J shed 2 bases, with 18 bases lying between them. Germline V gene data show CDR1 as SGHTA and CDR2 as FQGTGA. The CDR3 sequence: CASSRTAASSNTEAFF. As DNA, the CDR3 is TGTGCCAGCAGCCGGACAGCCGCCAGTTCTAACACTGAAGCTTTCTTT.

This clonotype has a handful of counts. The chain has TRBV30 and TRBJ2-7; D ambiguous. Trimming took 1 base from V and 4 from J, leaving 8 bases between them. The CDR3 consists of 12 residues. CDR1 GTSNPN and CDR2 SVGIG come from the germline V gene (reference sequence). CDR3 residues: CAWSGIGYEQYF. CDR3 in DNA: TGTGCCTGGAGTGGTATCGGTTACGAGCAGTACTTC. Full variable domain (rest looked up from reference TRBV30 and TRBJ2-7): SQTIHQWPATLVQPVGSPLSLECTVEGTSNPNLYWYRQAAGRGLQLLFYSVGIGQISSEVPQNLSASRPQDRQFILSSKKLLLSDSGFYLCAWSGIGYEQYFGPGTRLTVT.

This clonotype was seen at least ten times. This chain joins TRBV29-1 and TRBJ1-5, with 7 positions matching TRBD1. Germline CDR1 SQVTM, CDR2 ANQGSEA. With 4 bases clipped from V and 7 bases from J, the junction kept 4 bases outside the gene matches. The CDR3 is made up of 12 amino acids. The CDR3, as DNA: TGCAGCGTTGGACAGGGAGGCCAGCCCCAGCATTTT. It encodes CSVGQGGQPQHF.

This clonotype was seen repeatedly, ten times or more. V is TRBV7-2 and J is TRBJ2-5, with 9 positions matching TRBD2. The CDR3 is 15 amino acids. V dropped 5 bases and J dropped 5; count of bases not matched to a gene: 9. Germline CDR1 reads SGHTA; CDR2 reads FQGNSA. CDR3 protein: CASSERTSAWETQYF. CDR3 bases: TGTGCCAGCAGCGAAAGGACTAGCGCGTGGGAGACCCAGTACTTC.

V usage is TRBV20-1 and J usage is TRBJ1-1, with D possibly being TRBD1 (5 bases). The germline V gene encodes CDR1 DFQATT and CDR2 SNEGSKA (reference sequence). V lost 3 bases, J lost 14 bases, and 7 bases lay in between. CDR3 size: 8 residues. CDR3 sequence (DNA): TGCAGTGCTAGGGGGGGGTTCTTT. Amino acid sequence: CSARGGFF.

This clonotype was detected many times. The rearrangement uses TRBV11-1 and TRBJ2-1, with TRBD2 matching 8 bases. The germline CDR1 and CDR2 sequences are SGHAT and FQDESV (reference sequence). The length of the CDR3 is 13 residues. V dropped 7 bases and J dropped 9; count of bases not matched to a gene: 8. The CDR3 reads CASTQEREREQFF. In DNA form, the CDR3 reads TGTGCCAGCACCCAAGAGCGGGAGCGTGAGCAGTTCTTC.

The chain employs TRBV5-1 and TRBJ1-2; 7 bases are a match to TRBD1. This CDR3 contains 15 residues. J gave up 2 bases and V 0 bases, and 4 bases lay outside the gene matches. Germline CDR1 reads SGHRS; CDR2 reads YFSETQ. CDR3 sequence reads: CASSLGGDSNYGYTF. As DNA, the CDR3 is TGCGCCAGCAGCTTGGGGGGGGACAGCAACTATGGCTACACCTTC.

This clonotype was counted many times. For the CDR3, the DNA is TGTGCCAGCAGTTTATTCGCACAGGAGACCCAGTACTTC. Protein: CASSLFAQETQYF. This chain joins TRBV27 and TRBJ2-5; D unclear. The ends were cut back, 1 base at V and 5 bases at J, with 8 bases in the middle. Germline CDR1 MNHEY, CDR2 SMNVEV (reference sequence). The CDR3 consists of 13 residues.

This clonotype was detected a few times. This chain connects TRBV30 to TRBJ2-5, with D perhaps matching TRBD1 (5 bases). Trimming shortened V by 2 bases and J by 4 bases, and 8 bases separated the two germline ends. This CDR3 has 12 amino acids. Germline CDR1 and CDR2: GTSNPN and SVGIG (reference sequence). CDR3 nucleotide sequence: TGTGCCTGGAGTTCCAGGGTAGAGACCCAGTACTTC. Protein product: CAWSSRVETQYF.

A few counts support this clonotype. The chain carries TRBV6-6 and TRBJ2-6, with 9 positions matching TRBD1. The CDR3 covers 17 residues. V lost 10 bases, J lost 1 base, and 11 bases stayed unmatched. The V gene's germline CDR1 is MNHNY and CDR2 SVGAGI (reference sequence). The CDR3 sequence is CATSLGQGTSGANVLTF. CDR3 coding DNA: TGTGCCACCTCTTTGGGACAGGGAACATCTGGGGCCAACGTCCTGACTTTC.

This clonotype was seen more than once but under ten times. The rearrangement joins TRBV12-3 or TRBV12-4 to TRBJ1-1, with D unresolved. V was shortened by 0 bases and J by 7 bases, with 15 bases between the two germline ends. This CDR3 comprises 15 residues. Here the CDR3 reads CASSLAWGSTFEAFF. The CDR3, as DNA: TGTGCCAGCAGTTTAGCATGGGGTTCAACTTTTGAAGCTTTCTTT.